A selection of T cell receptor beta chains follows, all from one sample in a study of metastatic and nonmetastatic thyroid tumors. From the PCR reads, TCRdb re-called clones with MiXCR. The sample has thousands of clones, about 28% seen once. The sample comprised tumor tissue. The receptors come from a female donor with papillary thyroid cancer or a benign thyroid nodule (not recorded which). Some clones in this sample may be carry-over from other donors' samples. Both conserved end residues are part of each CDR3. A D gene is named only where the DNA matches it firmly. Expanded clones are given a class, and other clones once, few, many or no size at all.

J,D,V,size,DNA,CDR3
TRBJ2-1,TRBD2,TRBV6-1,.,TGTGCCAGCAGTGAACAAGCTAGCGGGAGCCACAATGAGCAGTTCTTC,CASSEQASGSHNEQFF
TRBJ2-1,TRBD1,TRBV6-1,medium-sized,TGTGCCAGCAGAGTACAGGGGGATGAGCAGTTCTTC,CASRVQGDEQFF
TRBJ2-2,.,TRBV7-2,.,TGTGCCAGCAGCGACGCACGAGCCGGGGAGCTGTTTTTT,CASSDARAGELFF
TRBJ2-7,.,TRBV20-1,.,TGCAGTGCTAGCGCCGGGCCATTATACGAGCAGTACTTC,CSASAGPLYEQYF
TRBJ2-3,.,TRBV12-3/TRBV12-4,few,TGTGCCAGCAGTTCTCGGAGGGTGAGAGAATTCACAGATACACAGTATTTT,CASSSRRVREFTDTQYF
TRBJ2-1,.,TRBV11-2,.,TGTGCCGGCAGCTCGAGACAGTGGGCCAGCGGCAATGATCAGTTCTTC,CAGSSRQWASGNDQFF
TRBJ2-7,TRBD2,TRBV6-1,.,TGTGCCAGCAGCCGAACTAGCGCGGTCTCCTACGAGCAGTACTTC,CASSRTSAVSYEQYF
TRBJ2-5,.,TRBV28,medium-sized,TGTGCCAGCAGTTTAGGCCGCCGCCGGACCCAGTACTTC,CASSLGRRRTQYF
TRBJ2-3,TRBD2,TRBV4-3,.,TGCGCCAGCAGCCAAGACCTAGCGGGGGGCCATGGAGATACGCAGTATTTT,CASSQDLAGGHGDTQYF
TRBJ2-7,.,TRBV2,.,TGTGCCAGCAGTAGACTTGGTGGGCTTCCCTCCGAGCAGTACTTC,CASSRLGGLPSEQYF
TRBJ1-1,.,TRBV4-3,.,TGCGCCAGCAGCCAAGATTTGGTAACTGAAGCTTTCTTT,CASSQDLVTEAFF
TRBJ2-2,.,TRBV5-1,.,TGCGCCAGCAGCTTGGAGCCAAATATGAACACCGGGGAGCTGTTTTTT,CASSLEPNMNTGELFF
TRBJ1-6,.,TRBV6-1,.,TGTGCCAGCAGTGTCGTTACGGTTGTTTTGAGTGATTCACCCCTCCACTTT,CASSVVTVVLSDSPLHF
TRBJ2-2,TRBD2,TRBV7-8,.,TGTGCCAGCAACACTAAGCGGGAGTTCCCCGCCGGGGAGCTGTTTTTT,CASNTKREFPAGELFF
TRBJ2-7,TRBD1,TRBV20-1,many,TGCAGTGCTAGGGACCCGGGACAGGGGTGGGACGAGCAATACTTC,CSARDPGQGWDEQYF
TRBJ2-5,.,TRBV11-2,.,TGTGCCAGCAGCTTAGATGGAGTAGCAGGTGGGGAGACCCAGTACTTC,CASSLDGVAGGETQYF
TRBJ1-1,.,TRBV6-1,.,TGTGCCAGCATCCCAGACGGACGGCGGGCTTTCTTT,CASIPDGRRAFF
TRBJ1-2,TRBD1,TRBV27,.,TGTGCCAGCAGTTTATCCTCCTGGACAGGAATTAACTATGGCTACACCTTC,CASSLSSWTGINYGYTF
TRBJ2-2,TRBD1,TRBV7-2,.,TGTGCCAGCAGCTTAGACGGGACAGTAACCGGGGAGCTGTTTTTT,CASSLDGTVTGELFF
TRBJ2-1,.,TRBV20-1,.,TGCAGTGCTAGAGGAGGAGGGGTTGGGTTCGATGAGCAGTTCTTC,CSARGGGVGFDEQFF
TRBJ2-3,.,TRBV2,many,TGTGCCAGCGACTATACTCGCACAGATACGCAGTATTTT,CASDYTRTDTQYF
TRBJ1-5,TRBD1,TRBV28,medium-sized,TGTGCCAGCAGTCCGCCTAGGGGGCAGGGGAATCAGCCCCAGCATTTT,CASSPPRGQGNQPQHF
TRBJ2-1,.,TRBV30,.,TGTGCCTGGAGTGTGGGGTTAGGAGATGAGCAGTTCTTC,CAWSVGLGDEQFF
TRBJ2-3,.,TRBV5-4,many,TGTGCCAGCAGCCTCCGGGTCGGTAGCACAGATACGCAGTATTTT,CASSLRVGSTDTQYF
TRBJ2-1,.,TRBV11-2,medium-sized,TGTGCCAGCAGCTTAACAGGTAATTCCTACAATGAGCAGTTCTTC,CASSLTGNSYNEQFF
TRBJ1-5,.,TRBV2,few,TGTGCCAGCAGTGAGTCGGCCGATCAGCCCCAGCATTTT,CASSESADQPQHF
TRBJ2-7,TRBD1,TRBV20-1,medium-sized,TGCAGTGCCGACGGGGAGACAGGGGGCGGTAGCGAGGGAAACTACGAGCAGTACTTC,CSADGETGGGSEGNYEQYF
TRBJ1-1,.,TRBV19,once,TGTGCCAGTAAAGGCAACCGGATACAGGGCCTGGGGGTAGCTTTCTTT,CASKGNRIQGLGVAFF
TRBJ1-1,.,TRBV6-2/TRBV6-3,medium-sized,TGTGCCAGCAGTTTTCTGTATACGACTGAAGCTTTCTTT,CASSFLYTTEAFF
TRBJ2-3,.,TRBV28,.,TGTGCCAGCAGCAGCGTCTCGGCGTTAGATACGCAGTATTTT,CASSSVSALDTQYF
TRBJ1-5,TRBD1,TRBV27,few,TGTACCAGCAGTTTATACAGGGGGGATCATCCCCAGCATTTT,CTSSLYRGDHPQHF
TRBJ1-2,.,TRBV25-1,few,TGTGCCAGCAGTGAGCCAGGGGTGACCGATGGCTACACCTTC,CASSEPGVTDGYTF
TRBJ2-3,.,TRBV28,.,TGTGCCAGCACCCCCGGTGGGGGTAACACAGATACGCAGTATTTT,CASTPGGGNTDTQYF
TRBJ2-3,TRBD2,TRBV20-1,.,TGCAGTCGGCGGGCGGGAGGGAACACAGATACGCAGTATTTT,CSRRAGGNTDTQYF
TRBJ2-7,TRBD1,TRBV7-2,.,TGTGCCAGCAGCTTAGAGTGGACAGGACTTTACGAGCAGTACTTC,CASSLEWTGLYEQYF
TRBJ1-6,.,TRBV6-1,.,TGTGCCAGCAGACAGGGTCTGAGTTCACCCCTCCACTTT,CASRQGLSSPLHF
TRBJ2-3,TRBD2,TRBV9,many,TGTGCCAGCAGCCCCGGGACTAGCGTCACAGATACGCAGTATTTT,CASSPGTSVTDTQYF
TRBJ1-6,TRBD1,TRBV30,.,TGTGCCTGGAGGGGGGACCCGGGACAGGAGAATTCACCCCTCCACTTT,CAWRGDPGQENSPLHF
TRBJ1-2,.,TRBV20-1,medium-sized,TGCAGTGCTAGACCCTTTGGGCATGGCTACACCTTC,CSARPFGHGYTF
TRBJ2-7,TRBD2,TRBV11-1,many,TGTGCCAGCAGCGGAAGCTTGTCGGCTAGCGGGAGGGGAAACGAGCAGTACTTC,CASSGSLSASGRGNEQYF
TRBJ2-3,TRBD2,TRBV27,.,TGTGCCAGCAGTTCGCGACTAGCGGGAGGCACAGATACGCAGTATTTT,CASSSRLAGGTDTQYF
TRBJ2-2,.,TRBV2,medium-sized,TGTGCCAGCTGCAGTTCGGGGGTCTCGATCGGGGAGCTGTTTTTT,CASCSSGVSIGELFF
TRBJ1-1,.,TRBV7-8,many,TGTGCCAGCAGTTGGCAGCGGAACACTGAAGCTTTCTTT,CASSWQRNTEAFF
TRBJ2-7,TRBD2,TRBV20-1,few,TGCAGTGCTTTTAACCCTAGCGGGGGGGCCTTCACCTACGAGCAGTACTTC,CSAFNPSGGAFTYEQYF
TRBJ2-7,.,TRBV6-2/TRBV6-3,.,TGTGCCAGAAAACAACGAGGATCCCCCTACGAGCAGTACTTC,CARKQRGSPYEQYF
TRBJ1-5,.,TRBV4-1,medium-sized,TGCGCCAGCAGCCAAGTACCAGGGCCAGTCAGTCAGCCCCAGCATTTT,CASSQVPGPVSQPQHF
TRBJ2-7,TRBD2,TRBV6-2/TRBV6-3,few,TGTGCCACCCGGGACTACACCTACGAGCAGTACTTC,CATRDYTYEQYF
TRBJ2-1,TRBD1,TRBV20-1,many,TGCAGTGCTAGCAGGGGGTCAAAGCAGTTCTTC,CSASRGSKQFF
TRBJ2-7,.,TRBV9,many,TGTGCCAGCAGCCCACAGACAGACCCAACCTACGAGCAGTACTTC,CASSPQTDPTYEQYF
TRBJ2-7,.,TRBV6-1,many,TGTGCCAGCAGCGACGACCGCTACGAGCAGTACTTC,CASSDDRYEQYF
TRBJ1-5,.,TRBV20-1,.,TGCAGTGCTAGAGCAGGCGCCCGCAATCAGCCCCAGCATTTT,CSARAGARNQPQHF
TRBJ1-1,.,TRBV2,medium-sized,TGTGCCAGCAGCCTCAGGGACACTGAAGCTTTCTTT,CASSLRDTEAFF
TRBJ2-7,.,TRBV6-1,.,TGTGCCAGCAGTGAAATGGGGTACGAGCAGTACTTC,CASSEMGYEQYF
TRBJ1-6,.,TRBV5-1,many,TGCGCCAGCAGCTTACAGGTTAATTCACCCCTCCACTTT,CASSLQVNSPLHF
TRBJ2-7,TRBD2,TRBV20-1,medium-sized,TGCAGTGCGATCCCTAGCGGGAGTTCAACCTACGAGCAGTACTTC,CSAIPSGSSTYEQYF